The clone carrying this T cell receptor beta chain was detected a few times. Its antigen is not known. This record comes from a study of shared clonotypes between healthy human individuals. At the level of the study: Every donor yielded three CD4 naive, three CD4 memory, two CD8 naive and one CD8 memory plate.

Sequencing used immunoSEQ multiplex PCR; TCRdb keeps in-frame clones, though not all of them. Among fewer than 850,000 clones listed, roughly 70% were seen once. All the donors were Caucasian adults who lived in Nashville, Tennessee. The J segment lost 0 bases and the V segment lost 0 bases, leaving 2 bases of the junction unmatched. Germline CDR1 is SGHTA and CDR2 is FQGNSA. CDR3 length: 15 residues. Study-wide points: The authors sampled blood alone, and tissue repertoires likely differ.

Sequencing was performed on memory CD4+ T cells sorted from blood. Subset defined: CD45RA-negative fraction. This chain uses TRBV7-2 with TRBJ2-7, with 7 bases fitting TRBD2. The clonotype comes from a woman aged 25 to 39 in good health. CDR3 in DNA: TGTGCCAGCAGCTTAGCTGGCGGGAGCTCCTACGAGCAGTACTTC. Amino acid sequence: CASSLAGGSSYEQYF.